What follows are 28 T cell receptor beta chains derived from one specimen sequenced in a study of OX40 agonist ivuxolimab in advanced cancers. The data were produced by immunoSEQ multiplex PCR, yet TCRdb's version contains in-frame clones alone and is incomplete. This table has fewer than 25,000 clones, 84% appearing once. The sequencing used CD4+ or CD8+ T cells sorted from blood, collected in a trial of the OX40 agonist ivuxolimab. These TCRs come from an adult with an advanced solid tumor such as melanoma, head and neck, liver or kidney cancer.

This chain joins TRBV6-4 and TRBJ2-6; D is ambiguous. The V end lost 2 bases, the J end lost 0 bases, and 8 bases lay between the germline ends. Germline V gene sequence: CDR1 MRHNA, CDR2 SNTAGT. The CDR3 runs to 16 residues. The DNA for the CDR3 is TGTGCCAGCAGTGACGTTGCGATCTCTGGGGCCAACGTCCTGACTTTC. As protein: CASSDVAISGANVLTF.

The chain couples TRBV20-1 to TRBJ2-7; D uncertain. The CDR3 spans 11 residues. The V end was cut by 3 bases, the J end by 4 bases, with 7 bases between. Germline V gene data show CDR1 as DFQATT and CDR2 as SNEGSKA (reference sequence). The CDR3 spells CSASAPYEQYF. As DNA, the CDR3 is TGCAGTGCTAGTGCACCGTACGAGCAGTACTTC.

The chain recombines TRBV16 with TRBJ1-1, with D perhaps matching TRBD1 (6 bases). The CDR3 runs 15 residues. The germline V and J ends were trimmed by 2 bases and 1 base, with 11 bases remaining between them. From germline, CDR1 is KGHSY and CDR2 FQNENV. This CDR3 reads CASSQGDTSNTEAFF. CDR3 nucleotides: TGTGCCAGCAGCCAAGGGGACACTTCGAACACTGAAGCTTTCTTT.

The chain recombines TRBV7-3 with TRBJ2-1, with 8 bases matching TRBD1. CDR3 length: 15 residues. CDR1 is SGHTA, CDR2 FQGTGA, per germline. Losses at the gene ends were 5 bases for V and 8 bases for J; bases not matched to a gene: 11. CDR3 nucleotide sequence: TGTGCCAGCAGCCTCTCTATATCGGACAGGGATGAGCAGTTCTTC. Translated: CASSLSISDRDEQFF.

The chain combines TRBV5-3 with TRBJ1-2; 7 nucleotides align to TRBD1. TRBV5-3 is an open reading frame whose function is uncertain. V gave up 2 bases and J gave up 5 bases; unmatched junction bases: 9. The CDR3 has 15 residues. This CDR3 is CARSFSGTEAYGYTF. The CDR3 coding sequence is TGTGCCAGAAGCTTTTCTGGGACAGAGGCTTATGGCTACACCTTC.

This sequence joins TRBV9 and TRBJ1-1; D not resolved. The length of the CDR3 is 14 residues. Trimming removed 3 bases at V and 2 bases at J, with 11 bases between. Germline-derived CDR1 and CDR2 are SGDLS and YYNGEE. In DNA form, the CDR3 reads TGTGCCAGCAGCGCAGGTTACGGAAACACTGAAGCTTTCTTT. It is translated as CASSAGYGNTEAFF.

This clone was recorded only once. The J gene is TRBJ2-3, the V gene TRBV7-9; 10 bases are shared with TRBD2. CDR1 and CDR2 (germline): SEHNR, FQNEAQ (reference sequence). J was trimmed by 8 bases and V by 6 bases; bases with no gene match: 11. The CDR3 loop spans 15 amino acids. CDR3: CASRNERGGSSTQYF. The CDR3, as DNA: TGTGCCAGCAGGAACGAGCGGGGGGGCTCTAGTACGCAGTATTTT.

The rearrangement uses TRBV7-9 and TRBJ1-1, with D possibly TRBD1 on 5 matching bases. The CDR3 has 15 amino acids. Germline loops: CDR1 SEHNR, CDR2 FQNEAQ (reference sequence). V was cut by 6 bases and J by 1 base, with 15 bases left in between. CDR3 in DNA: TGTGCCAGCAGGAGCGACCGACAGAGGAACACTGAAGCTTTCTTT. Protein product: CASRSDRQRNTEAFF.

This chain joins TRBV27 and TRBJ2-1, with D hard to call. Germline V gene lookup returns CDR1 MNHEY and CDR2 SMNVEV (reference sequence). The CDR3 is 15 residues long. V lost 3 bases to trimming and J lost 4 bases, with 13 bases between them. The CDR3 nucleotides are TGTGCCAGCAGTTTGTTTAGGACGCAGTACAATGAGCAGTTCTTC. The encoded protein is CASSLFRTQYNEQFF.

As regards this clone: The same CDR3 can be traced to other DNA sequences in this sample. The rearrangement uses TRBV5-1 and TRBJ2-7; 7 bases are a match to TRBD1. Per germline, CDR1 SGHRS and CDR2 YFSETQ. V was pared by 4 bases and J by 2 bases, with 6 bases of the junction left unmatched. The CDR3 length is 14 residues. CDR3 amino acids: CASSLGTDAYEQYF. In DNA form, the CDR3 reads TGCGCCAGCAGCCTAGGGACAGATGCCTACGAGCAGTACTTC.

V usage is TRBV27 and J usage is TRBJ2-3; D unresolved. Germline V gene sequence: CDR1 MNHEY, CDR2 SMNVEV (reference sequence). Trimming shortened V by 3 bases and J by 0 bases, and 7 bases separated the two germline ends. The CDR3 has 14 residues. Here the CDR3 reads CASSFSISTDTQYF. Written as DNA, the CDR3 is TGTGCCAGCAGTTTCTCCATCAGCACAGATACGCAGTATTTT.

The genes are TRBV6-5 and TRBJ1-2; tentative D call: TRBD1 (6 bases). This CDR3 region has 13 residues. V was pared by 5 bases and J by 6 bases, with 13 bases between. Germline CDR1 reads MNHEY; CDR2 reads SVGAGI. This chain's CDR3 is CASSPGTSNGYTF. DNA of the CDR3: TGTGCCAGCAGTCCCGGGACATCCAATGGCTACACCTTC.

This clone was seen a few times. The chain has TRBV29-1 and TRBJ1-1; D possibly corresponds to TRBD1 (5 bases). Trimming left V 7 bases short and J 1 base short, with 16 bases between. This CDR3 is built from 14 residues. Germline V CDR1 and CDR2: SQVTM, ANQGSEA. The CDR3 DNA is TGCAGCGGATTCGACAGTTCAGGGAACACTGAAGCTTTCTTT. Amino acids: CSGFDSSGNTEAFF.

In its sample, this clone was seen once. CDR3 DNA sequence: TGTGCCAGCAGCTTAGCTACTGGGAATGAAAAACTGTTTTTT. Residues: CASSLATGNEKLFF. The V and J genes are TRBV7-9 and TRBJ1-4; no definite D call. The CDR3 length is 14 residues. V lost 0 bases and J 5 bases, leaving 7 bases between the germline ends. The V gene's germline CDR1 is SEHNR and CDR2 FQNEAQ (reference sequence). Combining the CDR3 with reference TRBV7-9 and TRBJ1-4 gives the whole variable domain DTGVSQNPRHKITKRGQNVTFRCDPISEHNRLYWYRQTLGQGPEFLTYFQNEAQLEKSRLLSDRFSAERPKGSFSTLEIQRTEQGDSAMYLCASSLATGNEKLFFGSGTQLSVL.

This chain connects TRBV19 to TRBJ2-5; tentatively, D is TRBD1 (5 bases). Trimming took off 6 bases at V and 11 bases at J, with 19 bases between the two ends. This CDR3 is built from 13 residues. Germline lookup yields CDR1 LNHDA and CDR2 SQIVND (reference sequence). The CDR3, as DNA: TGTGCCAGTAGCCTGACAGCCTCCGGAGAGCAGTACTTC. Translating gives CASSLTASGEQYF.

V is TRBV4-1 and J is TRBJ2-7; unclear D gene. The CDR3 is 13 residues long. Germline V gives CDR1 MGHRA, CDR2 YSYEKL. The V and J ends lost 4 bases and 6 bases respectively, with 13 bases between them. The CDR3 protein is CASSPLASREQYF. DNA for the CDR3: TGCGCCAGCAGCCCTTTAGCATCCCGCGAGCAGTACTTC.

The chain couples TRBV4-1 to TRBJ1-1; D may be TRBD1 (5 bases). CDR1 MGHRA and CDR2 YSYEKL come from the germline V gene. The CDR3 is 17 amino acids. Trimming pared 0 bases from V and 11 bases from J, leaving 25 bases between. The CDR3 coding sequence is TGCGCCAGCAGCCAAGATCTGAAGGGGCGAACAAGGGTAGGGGCTTTCTTT. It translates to CASSQDLKGRTRVGAFF.

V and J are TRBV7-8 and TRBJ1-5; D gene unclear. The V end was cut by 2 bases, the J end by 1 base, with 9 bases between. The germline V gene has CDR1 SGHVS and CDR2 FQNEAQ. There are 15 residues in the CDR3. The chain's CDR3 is CASSLSQASNQPQHF. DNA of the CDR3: TGTGCCAGCAGCTTATCTCAGGCGAGCAATCAGCCCCAGCATTTT.

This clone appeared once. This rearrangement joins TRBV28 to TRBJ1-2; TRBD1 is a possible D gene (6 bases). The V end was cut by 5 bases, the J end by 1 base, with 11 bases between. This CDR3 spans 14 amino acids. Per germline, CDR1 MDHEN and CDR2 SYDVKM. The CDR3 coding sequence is TGTGCCAGCAGTCTCCCAGGGGATAACTATGGCTACACCTTC. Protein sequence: CASSLPGDNYGYTF.

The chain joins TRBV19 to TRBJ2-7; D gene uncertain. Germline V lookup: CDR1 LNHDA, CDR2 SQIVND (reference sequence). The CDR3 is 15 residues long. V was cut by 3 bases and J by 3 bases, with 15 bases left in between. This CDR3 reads CASSISPHYNYEQYF. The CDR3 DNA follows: TGTGCCAGTAGTATCTCGCCACACTACAACTACGAGCAGTACTTC.

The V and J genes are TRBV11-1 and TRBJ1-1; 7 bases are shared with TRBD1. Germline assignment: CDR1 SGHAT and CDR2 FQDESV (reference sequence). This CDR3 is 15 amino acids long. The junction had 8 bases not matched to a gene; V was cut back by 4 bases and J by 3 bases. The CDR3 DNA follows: TGTGCCAGCAGCTCCCAGACAGGGAGGGACACTGAAGCTTTCTTT. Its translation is CASSSQTGRDTEAFF.

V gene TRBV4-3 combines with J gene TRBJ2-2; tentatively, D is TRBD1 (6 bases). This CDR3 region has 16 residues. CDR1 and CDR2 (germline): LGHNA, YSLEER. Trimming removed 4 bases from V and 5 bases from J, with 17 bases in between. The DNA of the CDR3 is TGCGCCAGCAGCCTCTCGTATACAGGGTTGACCGGGGAGCTGTTTTTT. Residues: CASSLSYTGLTGELFF.

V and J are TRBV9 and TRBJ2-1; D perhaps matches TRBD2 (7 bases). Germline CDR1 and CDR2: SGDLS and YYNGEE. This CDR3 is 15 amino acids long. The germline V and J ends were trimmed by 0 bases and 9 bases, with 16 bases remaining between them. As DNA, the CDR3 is TGTGCCAGCAGCGTAGGGGCGGGGGCCGCCCTTGAGCAGTTCTTC. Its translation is CASSVGAGAALEQFF.

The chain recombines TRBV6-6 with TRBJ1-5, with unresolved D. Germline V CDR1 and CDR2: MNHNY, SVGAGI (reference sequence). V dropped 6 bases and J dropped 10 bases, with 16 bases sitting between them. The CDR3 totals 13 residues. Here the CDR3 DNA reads TGTGCCAGCAGCCGATCCCAATCAGTTCCCCAGCATTTT. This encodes CASSRSQSVPQHF.

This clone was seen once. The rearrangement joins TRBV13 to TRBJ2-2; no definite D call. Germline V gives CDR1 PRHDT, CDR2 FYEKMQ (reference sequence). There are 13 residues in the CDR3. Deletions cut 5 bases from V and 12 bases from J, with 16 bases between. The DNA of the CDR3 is TGTGCCAGCAGCCAAGAGGCCGAGAGGAAGCTGTTTTTT. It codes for CASSQEAERKLFF.

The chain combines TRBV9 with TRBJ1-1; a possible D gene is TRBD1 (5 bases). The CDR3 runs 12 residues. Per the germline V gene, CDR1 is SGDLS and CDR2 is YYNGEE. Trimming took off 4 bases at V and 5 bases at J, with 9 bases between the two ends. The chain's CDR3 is CASSTTETEAFF. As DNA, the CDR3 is TGTGCCAGCAGCACGACAGAAACTGAAGCTTTCTTT. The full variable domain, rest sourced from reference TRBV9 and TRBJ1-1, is DSGVTQTPKHLITATGQRVTLRCSPRSGDLSVYWYQQSLDQGLQFLIQYYNGEERAKGNILERFSAQQFPDLHSELNLSSLELGDSALYFCASSTTETEAFFGQGTRLTVV.

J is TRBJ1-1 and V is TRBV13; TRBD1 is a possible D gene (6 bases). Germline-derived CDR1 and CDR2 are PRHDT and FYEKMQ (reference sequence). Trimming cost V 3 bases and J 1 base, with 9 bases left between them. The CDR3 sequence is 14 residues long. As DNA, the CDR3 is TGTGCCAGCAGCTTGACAGGACAGAACACTGAAGCTTTCTTT. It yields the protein CASSLTGQNTEAFF.

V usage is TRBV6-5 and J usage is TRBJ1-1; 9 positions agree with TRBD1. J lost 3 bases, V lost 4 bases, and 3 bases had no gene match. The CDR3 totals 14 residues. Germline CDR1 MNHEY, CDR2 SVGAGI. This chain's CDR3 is CASSLQGAYTEAFF. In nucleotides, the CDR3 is TGTGCCAGCAGTTTACAGGGGGCGTACACTGAAGCTTTCTTT.